This TCR beta chain was sequenced for a study of blood T cell repertoires in COVID-19. Study overall: COVID-19 samples from acute and convalescent phases originated in the United States, Italy and Spain. The cDNA or gDNA used as material had been derived from T cells, B-cell-depleted T cells, or PBMCs.

The Seattle site enrolled patients during active infection and followed them longitudinally. Per the authors' pipeline: Amplification from reference gene primers served as the basis for estimated nucleated cell counts. Assay: immunoSEQ multiplex PCR; the TCRdb copy retains only in-frame clones and omits some. V, J and clone size are those of that table, while D and trimming were read from the DNA. The table records more than 200,000 clones, around nine tenths of them present only once. Germline-derived CDR1 and CDR2 are GTSNPN and SVGIG (reference sequence). The CDR3 consists of 13 residues. After removal of 2 bases from V and 6 bases from J, the junction contained 4 bases not matched to a gene.

The V gene is TRBV30, the J gene TRBJ1-5, with 7 bases lining up with TRBD1. The receptor's source is a woman aged 55-70 years with COVID-19, enrolled during active disease. Sequencing was done on a sample of peripheral blood. CDR3 amino acids: CAWSHDRVQPQHF. CDR3 bases: TGTGCCTGGAGTCACGACAGGGTTCAGCCCCAGCATTTT.